This TCR beta chain was found in a study of cytomegalovirus exposure and HLA in healthy donors. The CDR3 covers 15 residues. Per the germline V gene, CDR1 is SGHDT and CDR2 is YYEEEE. V trimming: 4 bases; J trimming: 5 bases; junction bases outside the gene matches: 8. PCR involved 60 Vbeta and 13 Jbeta primers. Profiled with immunoSEQ multiplex PCR; TCRdb holds only in-frame clones, not every one. This table has about 160,000 clones, about four fifths appearing once. The sequence was collected from a man in his forties or fifties in good health and CMV-seropositive. Sequencing input: PBMCs. The chain recombines TRBV5-6 with TRBJ2-1, with 8 bases that match TRBD2. Here the CDR3 reads CASSPGRGWDNEQFF. The CDR3 DNA sequence: TGTGCCAGCAGCCCCGGGAGGGGATGGGACAATGAGCAGTTCTTC.